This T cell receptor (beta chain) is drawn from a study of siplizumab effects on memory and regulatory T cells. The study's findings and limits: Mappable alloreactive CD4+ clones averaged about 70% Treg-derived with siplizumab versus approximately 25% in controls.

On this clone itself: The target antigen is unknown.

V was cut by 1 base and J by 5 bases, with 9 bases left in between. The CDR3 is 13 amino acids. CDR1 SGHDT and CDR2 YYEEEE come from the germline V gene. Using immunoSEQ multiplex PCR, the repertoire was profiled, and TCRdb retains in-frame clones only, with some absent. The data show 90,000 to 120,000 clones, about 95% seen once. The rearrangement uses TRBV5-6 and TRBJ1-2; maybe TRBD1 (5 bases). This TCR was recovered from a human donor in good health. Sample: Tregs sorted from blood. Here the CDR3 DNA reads TGTGCCAGCAGCTTGAGGGGAGGGTATGGCTACACCTTC. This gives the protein CASSLRGGYGYTF.